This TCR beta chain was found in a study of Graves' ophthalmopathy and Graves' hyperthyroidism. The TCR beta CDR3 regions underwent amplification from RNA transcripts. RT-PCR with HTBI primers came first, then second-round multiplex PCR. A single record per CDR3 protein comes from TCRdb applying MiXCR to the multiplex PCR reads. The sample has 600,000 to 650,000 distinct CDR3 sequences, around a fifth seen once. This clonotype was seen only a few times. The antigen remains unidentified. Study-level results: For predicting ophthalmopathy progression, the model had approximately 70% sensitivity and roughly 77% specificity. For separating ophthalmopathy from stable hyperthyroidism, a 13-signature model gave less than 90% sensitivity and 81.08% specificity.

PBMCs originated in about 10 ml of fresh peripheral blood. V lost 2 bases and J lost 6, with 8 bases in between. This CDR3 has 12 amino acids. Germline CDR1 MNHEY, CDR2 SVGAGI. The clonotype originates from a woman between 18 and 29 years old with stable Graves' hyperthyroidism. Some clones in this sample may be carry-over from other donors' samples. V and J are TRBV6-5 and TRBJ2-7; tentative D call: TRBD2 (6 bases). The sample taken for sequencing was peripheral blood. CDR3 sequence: CASSYAGLEQYF. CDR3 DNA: TGTGCCAGCAGTTACGCGGGGCTCGAGCAGTACTTC.